These 12 T cell receptor beta chains came from one sample sequenced in a study of neoadjuvant anti-PD-1 for oral cavity cancer. Sequencing was performed with immunoSEQ multiplex PCR; in TCRdb, only in-frame clones are kept and a portion is missing. The table records about 15,000 clones, 40% of them present only once. Time point of the sample: after neoadjuvant nivolumab, at surgical resection. The sequenced sample was tumor tissue, obtained after nivolumab (anti-PD-1) treatment. These receptors were obtained from a person aged 35-79 years with oral cavity squamous cell carcinoma.

V is TRBV5-1 and J is TRBJ2-3; 11 bases fit TRBD1. V lost 3 bases and J lost 1; bases outside the gene matches: 7. Germline V gene sequence: CDR1 SGHRS, CDR2 YFSETQ. The CDR3 is 17 residues long. In DNA, the CDR3 is TGCGCCAGCAGCTATAGGACAGGGGGCGCAGGCACAGATACGCAGTATTTT. Protein: CASSYRTGGAGTDTQYF.

This clone showed up just a few times. This CDR3 is CASSPGTYYEQYF. CDR3 nucleotide sequence: TGTGCCAGCAGTCCAGGAACCTATTACGAGCAGTACTTC. This sequence joins TRBV28 and TRBJ2-7; D ambiguous. CDR3 length: 13 amino acids. CDR1 is MDHEN, CDR2 SYDVKM, per germline. V gave up 5 bases and J gave up 4 bases, with 12 bases separating them.

V is TRBV7-2 and J is TRBJ2-7, with D unresolved. The V gene's germline CDR1 is SGHTA and CDR2 FQGNSA. The ends were cut back, 6 bases at V and 2 bases at J, with 2 bases in the middle. This CDR3 is built from 10 residues. CDR3 bases: TGTGCCAGCAGGGCCTACGAGCAGTACTTC. This codes for CASRAYEQYF.

The chain combines TRBV6-5 with TRBJ2-1; D perhaps matches TRBD1 (6 bases). Germline V lookup: CDR1 MNHEY, CDR2 SVGAGI. The CDR3 loop spans 13 amino acids. V was shortened by 8 bases and J by 5 bases, with 13 bases between the two germline ends. DNA of the CDR3: TGTGCCAGCGCAACCGGGACAAACAATGAGCAGTTCTTC. The encoded protein is CASATGTNNEQFF.

V and J are TRBV6-5 and TRBJ2-7; 9 bases are shared with TRBD1. The CDR3 contains 13 residues. Looked up from germline, CDR1 is MNHEY and CDR2 is SVGAGI. The ends lost 5 bases at V and 12 bases at J; junction bases unmatched: 11. The chain's CDR3 is CASSKDRGRYPYF. The CDR3 DNA reads TGTGCCAGCAGTAAGGACAGGGGAAGGTATCCGTACTTC.

This chain connects TRBV7-9 to TRBJ1-1; D is unclear. V was shortened by 3 bases and J by 0 bases, with 2 bases between the two germline ends. This CDR3 is 12 amino acids long. CDR1 is SEHNR and CDR2 is FQNEAQ in the germline V gene (reference sequence). The CDR3 nucleotides are TGTGCCAGCAGCTTCTTGAACACTGAAGCTTTCTTT. Its translation is CASSFLNTEAFF.

The CDR3 protein is CASSKKPGTFREQYF. The CDR3 nucleotides are TGTGCCAGCAGCAAAAAGCCGGGGACATTCCGCGAGCAGTACTTC. V gene TRBV21-1 combines with J gene TRBJ2-7; TRBD1 reflects the table's D call only, with no check against the DNA. TRBV21-1 is marked as a pseudogene. The CDR3 contains 15 residues.

This chain connects TRBV28 to TRBJ1-2, with 10 bases identical to TRBD1. V gave up 5 bases and J gave up 7 bases; unmatched junction bases: 1. This CDR3 has 12 amino acids. CDR1 and CDR2 from the germline V gene are MDHEN and SYDVKM. CDR3 DNA sequence: TGTGCCAGCAGTGGGACAGGGGCTGGCTACACCTTC. It encodes CASSGTGAGYTF.

The table lists this clone with many counts. The chain links TRBV6-6 to TRBJ2-5; D might be TRBD1 or TRBD2, each matching 5 bases. V was pared by 6 bases and J by 3 bases, with 17 bases between. The CDR3 length is 15 residues. Germline V lookup: CDR1 MNHNY, CDR2 SVGAGI (reference sequence). The DNA for the CDR3 is TGTGCCAGCAGCTCCGGGACCGCTTGGGAAGAGACCCAGTACTTC. It yields the protein CASSSGTAWEETQYF.

V and J are TRBV11-3 and TRBJ2-3; D tentatively reads TRBD1 or TRBD2 (6 bases each). CDR3 size: 15 residues. V was cut by 3 bases and J by 0 bases, with 10 bases left in between. Germline assignment: CDR1 SGHNT and CDR2 YENEEA. CDR3 protein: CASSFQGTSTDTQYF. The CDR3 DNA reads as TGTGCCAGCAGCTTCCAGGGGACTAGCACAGATACGCAGTATTTT.

Worth noting for this clone: The junction shows a germline mismatch at one end, possibly a read error. The chain couples TRBV9 to TRBJ2-3, with 13 bases lining up with TRBD2. The V gene's germline CDR1 is SGDLS and CDR2 YYNGEE. CDR3 length: 13 residues. The CDR3 sequence is CASSPGTSGGDCF. CDR3 nucleotides: TGTGCCAGCAGCCCGGGCACTAGCGGGGGGGATTGTTTT.

The rearrangement links TRBV6-4 to TRBJ2-5, with D maybe TRBD2 (7 bases). CDR1 MRHNA and CDR2 SNTAGT come from the germline V gene. CDR3 length: 17 residues. Deletions cut 1 base from V and 7 bases from J, with 22 bases between. The CDR3 here is CASSDWGGSQKGWTQYF. Here the CDR3 DNA reads TGTGCCAGCAGTGACTGGGGGGGCAGTCAAAAGGGATGGACCCAGTACTTC.